This entry lists 9 T cell receptor beta chains sequenced from one sample in a study of CD8 T cells in Susac syndrome. The authors reverse transcribed 0.5 to 1 ug RNA with random hexamers. TCRdb reprocessed the immunoSEQ multiplex PCR reads via MiXCR and lists one record per CDR3 protein. In the table there are 160,000 or so distinct CDR3 sequences, roughly 93% of which are singletons. Sequenced: CD4+ T cells from PBMCs. These TCRs come from a human donor in good health.

The genes are TRBV7-3 and TRBJ1-1, with TRBD1 as a possible D gene (6 bases). Trimming cost V 2 bases and J 12 bases, with 16 bases left between them. Germline assignment: CDR1 SGHTA and CDR2 FQGTGA. This CDR3 has 13 amino acids. The CDR3 DNA follows: TGTGCCAGCAGCTTATCTGTTCAGGGGACACCTTTCTTT. Translation gives CASSLSVQGTPFF.

The CDR3 here is CASSRRITGLNTGELFF. Written as DNA, the CDR3 is TGTGCCAGCAGCCGAAGGATCACGGGACTTAACACCGGGGAGCTGTTTTTT. V usage is TRBV14 and J usage is TRBJ2-2; the D gene is possibly TRBD2 (6 bases). Germline V lookup: CDR1 SGHDN, CDR2 FVKESK. The CDR3 sequence is 17 residues long. The ends were cut back, 4 bases at V and 2 bases at J, with 17 bases in the middle.

CDR3 in DNA: TGTGCCAGCAGCGTAACATCGTCGGCCACCGGGGAGCTGTTTTTT. Translated: CASSVTSSATGELFF. The chain joins TRBV9 to TRBJ2-2; no clear D gene. V was pared by 1 base and J by 4 bases, with 11 bases between. The CDR3 has 15 amino acids. Germline V gene lookup returns CDR1 SGDLS and CDR2 YYNGEE. Full variable domain (remainder filled in from reference TRBV9 and TRBJ2-2): DSGVTQTPKHLITATGQRVTLRCSPRSGDLSVYWYQQSLDQGLQFLIQYYNGEERAKGNILERFSAQQFPDLHSELNLSSLELGDSALYFCASSVTSSATGELFFGEGSRLTVL.

The genes are TRBV7-8 and TRBJ2-1; D possibly corresponds to TRBD1 (6 bases). The CDR3 spans 14 residues. CDR1 and CDR2 (germline): SGHVS, FQNEAQ. The V end was cut by 4 bases, the J end by 4 bases, with 11 bases between. As DNA, the CDR3 is TGTGCCAGCAGCTATGGGGGCGGATACAATGAGCAGTTCTTC. It codes for CASSYGGGYNEQFF.

This sequence joins TRBV28 and TRBJ2-2; unclear D gene. CDR1 and CDR2 from the germline V gene are MDHEN and SYDVKM. The CDR3 runs to 12 residues. V was cut by 3 bases and J by 6 bases, with 5 bases left in between. CDR3 region: CASSFNAGELFF. The CDR3, as DNA: TGTGCCAGCAGTTTTAACGCCGGGGAGCTGTTTTTT.

This clonotype was counted once. This chain uses TRBV3-1 with TRBJ2-5; D tentatively fits TRBD1 or TRBD2 (6 bases each). Trimming removed 4 bases at V and 5 bases at J, with 17 bases between. The V gene's germline CDR1 is LGHDT and CDR2 YNNKEL (reference sequence). The CDR3 sequence is 15 residues long. In DNA, the CDR3 is TGTGCCAGCAGCCCCGTTAGGGGGGCCTTTGAGACCCAGTACTTC. This gives the protein CASSPVRGAFETQYF.

The chain couples TRBV7-8 to TRBJ2-5; TRBD2 agrees at 13 bases. This CDR3 comprises 15 residues. With V trimmed by 4 bases and J by 5 bases, 4 bases remained unmatched. Germline CDR1 SGHVS, CDR2 FQNEAQ. The CDR3, as DNA: TGTGCCAGCAGCTCCATACTAGCGGGGGGGGAGACCCAGTACTTC. Translating it yields CASSSILAGGETQYF.

The chain carries TRBV7-3 and TRBJ2-2; a possible D gene is TRBD2 (5 bases). Germline V gene lookup returns CDR1 SGHTA and CDR2 FQGTGA. V was shortened by 5 bases and J by 5 bases, with 9 bases between the two germline ends. The CDR3 runs 13 residues. Here the CDR3 DNA reads TGTGCCAGCAGCACCCGGGATACCGGGGAGCTGTTTTTT. This sequence encodes CASSTRDTGELFF.

The CDR3 sequence: CSAPREGAKGYTF. CDR3 coding DNA: TGCAGTGCCCCTAGGGAGGGGGCAAAGGGCTACACCTTC. The chain couples TRBV20-1 to TRBJ1-2; 7 nucleotides agree with TRBD1. Losses at the gene ends were 6 bases for V and 8 bases for J; bases not matched to a gene: 12. The germline V gene has CDR1 DFQATT and CDR2 SNEGSKA (reference sequence). The CDR3 covers 13 residues.